The 6 T cell receptor beta chains below all came from one sample that was sequenced in a study of T cells in Graves' hyperthyroidism and ophthalmopathy. TCR beta CDR3 regions were amplified from RNA. A first-round RT-PCR of the TCR CDR3 used the HTBI primer set. TCRdb processed the multiplex PCR reads anew with MiXCR; each CDR3 protein has one entry. The sample yields approximately 430,000 distinct CDR3 sequences, 15% to 19% seen once. Sequenced material: blood. These receptors were collected from a woman aged 18 to 35 with Graves' hyperthyroidism.

This clonotype was counted many times. The V and J genes are TRBV24-1 and TRBJ2-1; possible D gene TRBD2, 6 bases. The ends were cut back, 4 bases at V and 5 bases at J, with 11 bases in the middle. This CDR3 has 14 amino acids. Per germline, CDR1 KGHDR and CDR2 SFDVKD. CDR3 coding DNA: TGTGCCACCAGTGACGGGAGACGAAACAATGAGCAGTTCTTC. Amino acids: CATSDGRRNNEQFF.

This clonotype turned up a few times. The chain employs TRBV27 and TRBJ1-2; no firm D call. Per germline, CDR1 MNHEY and CDR2 SMNVEV (reference sequence). The length of the CDR3 is 13 residues. The germline V and J ends were trimmed by 6 bases and 2 bases, with 10 bases remaining between them. The chain's CDR3 is CASSQNSNYGYTF. The CDR3 DNA reads TGTGCCAGCAGCCAAAACTCAAACTATGGCTACACCTTC.

V usage is TRBV5-1 and J usage is TRBJ1-2; D is unclear. The ends were cut back, 4 bases at V and 4 bases at J, with 14 bases in the middle. Germline assignment: CDR1 SGHRS and CDR2 YFSETQ. This CDR3 has 14 amino acids. CDR3 sequence: CASSPRRQPYGYTF. Here the CDR3 DNA reads TGCGCCAGCAGCCCACGCAGGCAACCCTATGGCTACACCTTC.

The chain links TRBV4-2 to TRBJ2-2, with 7 bases fitting TRBD1. Germline values: CDR1 LGHNA, CDR2 YNFKEQ. The CDR3 length is 16 residues. Trimming took 1 base from V and 2 from J; bases not matched to a gene: 4. The CDR3 DNA reads as TGTGCCAGCAGCCAAGTAGGGACAGCCAACACCGGGGAGCTGTTTTTT. This translates into CASSQVGTANTGELFF.

This clonotype was recorded many times. The chain combines TRBV27 with TRBJ1-4, with D unclear. Germline CDR1 MNHEY, CDR2 SMNVEV (reference sequence). V lost 5 bases and J 1 base, leaving 11 bases between the germline ends. The CDR3 spans 15 residues. The CDR3 DNA follows: TGTGCCAGCAGTATCCGGACCGGAACTAATGAAAAACTGTTTTTT. Protein sequence: CASSIRTGTNEKLFF.

This clonotype occurred many times. The chain combines TRBV6-1 with TRBJ2-1, with D perhaps being TRBD1 or TRBD2 (5 bases each). This CDR3 region has 14 residues. In germline, CDR1 is MNHNS, CDR2 SASEGT. V lost 5 bases to trimming and J lost 4 bases, with 12 bases between them. The CDR3 DNA is TGTGCCAGCAGTTCCCGGGACCATTACAATGAGCAGTTCTTC. Translated: CASSSRDHYNEQFF.